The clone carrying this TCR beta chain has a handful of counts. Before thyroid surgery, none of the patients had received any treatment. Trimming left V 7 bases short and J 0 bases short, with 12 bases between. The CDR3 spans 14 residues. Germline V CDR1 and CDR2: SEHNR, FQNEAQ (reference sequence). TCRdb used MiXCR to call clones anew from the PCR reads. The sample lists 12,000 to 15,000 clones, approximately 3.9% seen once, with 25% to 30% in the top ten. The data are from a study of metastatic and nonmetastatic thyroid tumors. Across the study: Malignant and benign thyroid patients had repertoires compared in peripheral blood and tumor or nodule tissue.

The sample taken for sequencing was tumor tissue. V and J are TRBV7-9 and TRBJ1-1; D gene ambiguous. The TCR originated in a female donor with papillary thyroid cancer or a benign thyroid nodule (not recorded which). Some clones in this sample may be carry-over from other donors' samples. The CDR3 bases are TGTGCCAGCAACCTTCCTTGGGTGAACACTGAAGCTTTCTTT. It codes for CASNLPWVNTEAFF.